These 2 T cell receptor beta chains came from one sample sequenced in a study of OX40 agonist ivuxolimab in advanced cancers. To prepare the library, the immunoSEQ multiplex PCR assay was applied. The clones in this table, taken by TCRdb from immuneACCESS, are in-frame only. Not every clone is retained; where verified, under half of the shortfall comes from an unresolved V gene, and the cause of the rest is unknown. The sample table holds tens of thousands of clones, of which approximately 94% were seen once. The ten largest clones capture 2.6% of the sample. The material was CD4+ or CD8+ T cells sorted from blood, obtained in a trial of the OX40 agonist ivuxolimab. These receptors all stem from an adult with an advanced solid tumor such as melanoma, head and neck, liver or kidney cancer.

V usage is TRBV4-2 and J usage is TRBJ2-1; 12 nucleotides match TRBD2. Germline trimming cut 1 base from V and 8 bases from J; bases unmatched to any gene: 9. The CDR3 has 17 residues. Germline CDR1 is LGHNA and CDR2 is YNFKEQ. CDR3: CASSQVPGLAGIDEQFF. As DNA, the CDR3 is TGTGCCAGCAGCCAAGTTCCAGGACTAGCGGGAATCGATGAGCAGTTCTTC.

The chain carries TRBV27 and TRBJ2-1; D is possibly TRBD2 (6 bases). V was trimmed by 4 bases and J by 4 bases, leaving 11 bases between them. Germline V gene data show CDR1 as MNHEY and CDR2 as SMNVEV (reference sequence). The CDR3 totals 14 residues. CDR3 DNA: TGTGCCAGCAGTTCGTCACGGGGGTACAATGAGCAGTTCTTC. This translates into CASSSSRGYNEQFF.